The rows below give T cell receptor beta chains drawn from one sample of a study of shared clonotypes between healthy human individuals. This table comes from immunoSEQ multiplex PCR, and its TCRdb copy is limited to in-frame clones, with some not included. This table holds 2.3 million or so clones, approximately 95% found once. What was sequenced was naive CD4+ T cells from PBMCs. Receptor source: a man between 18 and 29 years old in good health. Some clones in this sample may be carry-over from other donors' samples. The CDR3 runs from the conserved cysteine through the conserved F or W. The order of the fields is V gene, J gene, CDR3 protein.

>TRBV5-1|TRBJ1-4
CASGLGQDNEKLFF
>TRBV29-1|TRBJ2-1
CSVTDREGRSYNEQFF
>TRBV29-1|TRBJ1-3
CSASVLGGGNTIYF
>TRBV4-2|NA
CASSQGDRFATYEQYF
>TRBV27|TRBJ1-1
CASSFTEPTGGVNTEAFF
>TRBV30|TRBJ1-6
CAWSPRGQTYNSPLHF
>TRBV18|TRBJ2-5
CASSPGLEETQYF
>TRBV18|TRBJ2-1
CASSPGQGVEQFF
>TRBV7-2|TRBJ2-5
CASSLGTSGRWGKTQYF
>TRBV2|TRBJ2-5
CASRLSKKTQYF
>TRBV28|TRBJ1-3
CASRTALSSGNTIYF
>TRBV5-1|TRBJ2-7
CASSLGTDYYEQYF
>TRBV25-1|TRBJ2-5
CASSELEAEKTQYF
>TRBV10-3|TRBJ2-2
CAISESGRGTGELFF
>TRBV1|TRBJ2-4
CTSPRWQSTSQYF
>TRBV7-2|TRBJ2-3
CASSLSSSSGYSTDTQYF
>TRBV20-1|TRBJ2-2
CSASRGGELFF
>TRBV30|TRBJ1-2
CAWSPVNYGYTF
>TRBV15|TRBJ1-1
CATSRGVNTEAFF
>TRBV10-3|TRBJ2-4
CAISVGDKTDIQYF
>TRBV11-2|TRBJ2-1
CASSLSQQFSYNEQFF
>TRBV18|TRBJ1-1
CASSPSGGEAFF
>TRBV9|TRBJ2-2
CASSVVRTGAQTGELFF
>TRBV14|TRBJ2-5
CASSQVSLGAETQYF
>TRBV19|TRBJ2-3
CASSSQASTDTQYF
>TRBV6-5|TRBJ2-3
CASSYTPTSTDTQYF
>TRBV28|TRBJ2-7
CASVTGRTVYF
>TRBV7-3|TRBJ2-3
CASTLQAGPPRDTQYF
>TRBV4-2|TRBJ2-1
CASSQQGTSAYNEQFF
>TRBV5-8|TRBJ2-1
CASSLLAGKKNEQFF
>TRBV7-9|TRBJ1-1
CASSLDAGRNTEAFF
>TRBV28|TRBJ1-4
CASSFHRDRFSTNEKLFF
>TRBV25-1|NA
CASSELGTVSYEQYF